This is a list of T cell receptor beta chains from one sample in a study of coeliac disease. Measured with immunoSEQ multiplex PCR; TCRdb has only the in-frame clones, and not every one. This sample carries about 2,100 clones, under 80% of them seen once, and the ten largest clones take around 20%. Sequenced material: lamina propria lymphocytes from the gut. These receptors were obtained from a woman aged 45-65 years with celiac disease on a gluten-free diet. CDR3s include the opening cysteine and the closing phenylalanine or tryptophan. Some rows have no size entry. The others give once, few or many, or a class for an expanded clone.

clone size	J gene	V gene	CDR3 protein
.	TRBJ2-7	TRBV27	CASSPQAGSTYEQYF
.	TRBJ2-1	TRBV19	CASSPGLAGALYNEQFF
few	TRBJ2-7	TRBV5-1	CASSPNGALGEQYF
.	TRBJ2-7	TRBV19	CASSQTGTIYEQYF
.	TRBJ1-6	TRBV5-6	CASSLGGGQVPNSPLHF
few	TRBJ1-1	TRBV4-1	CASSQGGPLNTEAFF
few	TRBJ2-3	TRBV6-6	CASSRQRGVSTDTQYF
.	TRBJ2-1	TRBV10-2	CASSESRRRRNEQFF
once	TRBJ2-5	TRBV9	CASSPRQGMETQYF
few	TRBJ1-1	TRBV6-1	CASSQGNTEAFF
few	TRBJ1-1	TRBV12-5	CASGLVSTGENTEAFF
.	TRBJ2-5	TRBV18	CASSPQAYQETQYF
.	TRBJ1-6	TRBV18	CASSPQPGTGFSPLHF
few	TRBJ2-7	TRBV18	CASSPDRQSAPGEQYF
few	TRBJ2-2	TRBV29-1	CSVFPEGTGELFF
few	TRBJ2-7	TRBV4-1	CASSPRAGGAGRTSHANYEQYF
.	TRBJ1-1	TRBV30	CAWKITGSNTEAFF
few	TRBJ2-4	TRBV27	CASSPDRAIAKNIQYF
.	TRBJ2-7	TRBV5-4	CASSPRDRVLYEQYF
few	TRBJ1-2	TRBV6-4	CASSPRRANYGYTF
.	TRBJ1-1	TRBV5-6	CASSLEGVSKVNTEAFF
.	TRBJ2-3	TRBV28	CASSLGTTDTQYF
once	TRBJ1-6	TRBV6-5	CASSRGDSSSPLHF
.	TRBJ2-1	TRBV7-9	CASSLVGALHNEQFF
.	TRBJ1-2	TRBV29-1	CSVETDEGNYGYTF
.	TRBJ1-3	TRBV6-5	CATQDRSSGNTIYF
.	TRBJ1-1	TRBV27	CASSQGAISQAEAFF
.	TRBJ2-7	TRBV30	CAWSVVAEQYF
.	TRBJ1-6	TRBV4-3	CASSQAVTVQNSPLHF
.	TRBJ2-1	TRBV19	CASSIVAGSSEQFF
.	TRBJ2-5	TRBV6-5	CASSPDRVYQETQYF
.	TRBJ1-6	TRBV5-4	CASSPGFDSPLHF
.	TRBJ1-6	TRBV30	CAWSVLGNRVGYNSPLHF
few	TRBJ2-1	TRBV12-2	CASRLGGEQFF
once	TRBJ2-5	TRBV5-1	CASSRKGGTSGVQETQYF
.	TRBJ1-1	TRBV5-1	CASSWTGVTGAFF
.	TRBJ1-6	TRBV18	CASRRGGGNEPLHF
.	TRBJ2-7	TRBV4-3	CASSQGFQGTGGEQYF
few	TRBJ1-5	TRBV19	CASSWTGSYSNQPQHF
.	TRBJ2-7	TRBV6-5	CASSYSHLASYEQYF